Reported below is one T cell receptor beta chain. Its antigen has not been determined. Base qualities are not provided; no much larger clone lies one nucleotide away. The data derive from a study of blood T cell repertoires in COVID-19 (TCRdb year 2020). Study-level background: Collaborator samples came from the United States, Italy and Spain and covered acute and convalescent phases of COVID-19. The material from the prospective study consisted of cDNA or gDNA derived from T cells, B-cell-depleted T cells, or PBMCs. Deeply sampled blood TCRbeta repertoires from subjects exposed to, actively infected with, or recovered from COVID-19 were included in the dataset. A freely available public database, intended as a resource for researchers studying the immune response to SARS-CoV-2, is where the repertoires were released. Samples came from the ongoing ImmuneRACE study (first 160 participants) plus 1,254 subjects from 6 global collaborators. Sample metadata almost always included a de-identified subject ID, COVID-19 status, age in years and sex. Where available, HLA class I and class II types were obtained from metadata supplied by the sample provider rather than from assay-based typing.

Participants in the prospective study were enrolled through a virtual design, were aged roughly 18 to 100 years, and lived in roughly 25 United States geographic areas. Cohort assignment in the prospective study relied on participant-reported clinical history from a screening survey and a study questionnaire. ImmuneRACE Cohort 3 recovered participants were defined by two consecutive negative NP/OP PCR tests, healthcare professional clearance, or symptom resolution. Each participant in the prospective study had whole blood, serum and a nasopharyngeal or oropharyngeal swab collected by mobile phlebotomists. Participants in the prospective study had the option to provide additional blood draws and questionnaires over a roughly 2-month period. Before DNA extraction, prospective study blood samples were shipped either frozen or at room temperature. The paper as a whole reports these results and caveats: Clinical and demographic metadata were provided uncurated, with the amount varying by source and participant.

TCRbeta CDR3 regions were amplified from genomic DNA using the immunoSEQ Assay, a bias-controlled multiplex PCR. Turning to the authors' computational methods: The number of nucleated cells in each sample was estimated from the amplification of reference gene primers within the assay. Sequence reads were collapsed and filtered to measure the absolute abundance of every unique TCRbeta CDR3 rearrangement. Productive Simpson clonality was computed per sample as the square root of Simpson's diversity index over productive rearrangements. TCRdb re-hosts the immuneACCESS table, in-frame sequences only. Its copies lack some clones; in the studies checked, an unresolved V gene accounts for under half of them, and the cause for the rest is not known. For V, J and clone size, that table is used; D and trimming come from the DNA. The sample table records more than 350,000 clones; around 89% of these occur just once. Of the sample, more than 0.8% falls within the top ten clones.

Trimming accounts for 3 bases at V and 7 bases at J, while the number of junction bases matched to no gene is 6. CDR1 and CDR2 were assigned from the germline V gene as SGHVS and FQNEAQ. The CDR3 goes from the cysteine to the phenylalanine over 15 residues. Kept here is only the CDR3 DNA, which spans 45 bases and is read in frame from base 1. This sequence originates from a man younger than 35 who had recovered from COVID-19. The rearrangement combines TRBV7-8 with TRBJ2-1, with 10 junctional bases fitting TRBD1. Sequencing was carried out using PBMCs or T cells enriched from blood (not recorded which). The CDR3 here reads CASSFGTGVGNEQFF. The sequenced DNA is TGTGCCAGCAGCTTTGGGACAGGGGTAGGGAATGAGCAGTTCTTC. When the CDR3 is completed using the reference TRBV7-8 and TRBJ2-1 genes on either side, the full variable domain is GAGVSQSPRYKVAKRGQDVALRCDPISGHVSLFWYQQALGQGPEFLTYFQNEAQLDKSGLPSDRFFAERPEGSVSTLKIQRTQQEDSAVYLCASSFGTGVGNEQFFGPGTRLTVL.